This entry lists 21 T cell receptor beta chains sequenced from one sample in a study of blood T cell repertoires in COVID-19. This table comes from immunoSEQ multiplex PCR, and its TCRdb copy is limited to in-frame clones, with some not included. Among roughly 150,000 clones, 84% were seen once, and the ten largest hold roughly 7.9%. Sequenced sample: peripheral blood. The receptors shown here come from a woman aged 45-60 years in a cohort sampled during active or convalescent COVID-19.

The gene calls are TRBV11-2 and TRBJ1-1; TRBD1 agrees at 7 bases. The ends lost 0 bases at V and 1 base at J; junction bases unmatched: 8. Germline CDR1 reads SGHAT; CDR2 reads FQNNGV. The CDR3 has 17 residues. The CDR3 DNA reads TGTGCCAGCAGCTTAGATCCATTGGGACAGACGAACACTGAAGCTTTCTTT. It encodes CASSLDPLGQTNTEAFF. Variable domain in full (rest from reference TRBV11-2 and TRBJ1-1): EAGVAQSPRYKIIEKRQSVAFWCNPISGHATLYWYQQILGQGPKLLIQFQNNGVVDDSQLPKDRFSAERLKGVDSTLKIQPAKLEDSAVYLCASSLDPLGQTNTEAFFGQGTRLTVV.

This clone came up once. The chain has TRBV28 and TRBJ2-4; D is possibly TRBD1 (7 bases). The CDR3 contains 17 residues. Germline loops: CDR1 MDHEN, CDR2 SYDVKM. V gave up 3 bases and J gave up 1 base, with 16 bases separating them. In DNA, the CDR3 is TGTGCCAGCAGTTTCCTGCAGGGGGGTTGGGCCAAAAACATTCAGTACTTC. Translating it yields CASSFLQGGWAKNIQYF.

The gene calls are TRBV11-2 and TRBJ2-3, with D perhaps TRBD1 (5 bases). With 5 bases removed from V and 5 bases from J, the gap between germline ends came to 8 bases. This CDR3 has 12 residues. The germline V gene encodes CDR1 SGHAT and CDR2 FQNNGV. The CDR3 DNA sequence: TGTGCCAGCAGCCCCCAGGGAGATACGCAGTATTTT. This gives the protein CASSPQGDTQYF.

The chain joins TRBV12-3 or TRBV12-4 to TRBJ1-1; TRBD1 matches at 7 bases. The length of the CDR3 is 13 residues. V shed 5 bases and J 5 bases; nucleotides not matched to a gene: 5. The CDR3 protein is CASSLGGETEAFF. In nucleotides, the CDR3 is TGTGCCAGCAGTCTAGGGGGCGAGACTGAAGCTTTCTTT.

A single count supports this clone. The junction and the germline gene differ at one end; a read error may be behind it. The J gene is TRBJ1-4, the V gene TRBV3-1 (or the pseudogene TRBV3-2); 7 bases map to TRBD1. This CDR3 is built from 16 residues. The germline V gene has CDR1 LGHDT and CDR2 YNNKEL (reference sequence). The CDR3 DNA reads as TGTGCCAGCGCTAGTAAAGGGGGCGGAGGAAATGCAAAACTGTTTTTT. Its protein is CASASKGGGGNAKLFF.

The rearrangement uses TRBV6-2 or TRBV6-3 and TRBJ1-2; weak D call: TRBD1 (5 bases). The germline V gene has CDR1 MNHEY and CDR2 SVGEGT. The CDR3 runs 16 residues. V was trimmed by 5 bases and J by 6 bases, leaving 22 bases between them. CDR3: CASSTSKGTEFDGYTF. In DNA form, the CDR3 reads TGTGCCAGCAGTACCTCGAAGGGGACTGAATTTGATGGCTACACCTTC.

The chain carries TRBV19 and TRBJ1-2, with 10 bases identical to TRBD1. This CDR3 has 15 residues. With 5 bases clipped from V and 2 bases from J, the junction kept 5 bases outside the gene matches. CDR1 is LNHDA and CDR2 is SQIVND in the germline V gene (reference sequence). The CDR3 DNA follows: TGTGCCAGTAGTCGACAGGGGGCGCGGAACTATGGCTACACCTTC. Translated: CASSRQGARNYGYTF.

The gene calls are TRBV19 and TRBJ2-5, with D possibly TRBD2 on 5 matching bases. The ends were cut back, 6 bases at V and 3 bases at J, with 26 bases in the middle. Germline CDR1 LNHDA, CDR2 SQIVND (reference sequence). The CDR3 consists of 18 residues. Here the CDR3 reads CASSPRGRGRHSKETQYF. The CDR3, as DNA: TGTGCCAGTAGCCCCAGAGGGCGTGGGCGCCATTCGAAAGAGACCCAGTACTTC. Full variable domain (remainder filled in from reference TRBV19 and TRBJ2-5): DGGITQSPKYLFRKEGQNVTLSCEQNLNHDAMYWYRQDPGQGLRLIYYSQIVNDFQKGDIAEGYSVSREKKESFPLTVTSAQKNPTAFYLCASSPRGRGRHSKETQYFGPGTRLLVL.

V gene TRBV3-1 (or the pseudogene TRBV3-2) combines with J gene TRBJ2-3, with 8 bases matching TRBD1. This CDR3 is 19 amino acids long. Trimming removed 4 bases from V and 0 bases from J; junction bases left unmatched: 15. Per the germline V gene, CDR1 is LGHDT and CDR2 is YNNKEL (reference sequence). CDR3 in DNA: TGTGCCAGCAGCCGGCAGGGGGCGACCCGACTAACTAGCACAGATACGCAGTATTTT. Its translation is CASSRQGATRLTSTDTQYF.

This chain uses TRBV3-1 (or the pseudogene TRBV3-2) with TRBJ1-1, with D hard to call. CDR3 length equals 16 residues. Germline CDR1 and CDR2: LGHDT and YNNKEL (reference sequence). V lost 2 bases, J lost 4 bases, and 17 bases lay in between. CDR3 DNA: TGTGCCAGCAGCCAACGGGCGGGAGAGCGAGGCACTGAAGCTTTCTTT. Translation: CASSQRAGERGTEAFF.

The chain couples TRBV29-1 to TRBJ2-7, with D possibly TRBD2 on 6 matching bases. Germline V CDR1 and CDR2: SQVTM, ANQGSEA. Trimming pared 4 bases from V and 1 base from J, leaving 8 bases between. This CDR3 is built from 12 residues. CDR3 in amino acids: CSVGRGSYEQYF. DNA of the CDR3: TGCAGCGTTGGCCGGGGGTCCTACGAGCAGTACTTC.

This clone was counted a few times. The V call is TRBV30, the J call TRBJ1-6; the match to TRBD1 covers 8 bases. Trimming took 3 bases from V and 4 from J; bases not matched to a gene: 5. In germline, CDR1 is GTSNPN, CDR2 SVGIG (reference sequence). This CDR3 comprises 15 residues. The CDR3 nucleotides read TGTGCCTGGAGGGACAGGGTGGGATATAATTCACCCCTCCACTTT. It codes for CAWRDRVGYNSPLHF.

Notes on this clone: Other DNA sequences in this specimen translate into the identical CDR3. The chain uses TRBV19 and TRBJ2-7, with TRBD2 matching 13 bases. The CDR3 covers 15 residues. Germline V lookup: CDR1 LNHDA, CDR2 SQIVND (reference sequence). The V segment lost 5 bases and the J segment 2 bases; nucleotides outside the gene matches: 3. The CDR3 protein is CASSPGLAGAYEQYF. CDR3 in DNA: TGTGCCAGTAGTCCCGGACTAGCGGGGGCCTACGAGCAGTACTTC.

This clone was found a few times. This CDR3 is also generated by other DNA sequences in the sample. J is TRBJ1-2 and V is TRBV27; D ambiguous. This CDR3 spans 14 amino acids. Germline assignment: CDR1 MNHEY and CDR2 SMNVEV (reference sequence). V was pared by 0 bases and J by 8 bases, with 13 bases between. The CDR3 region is CASSLSSGRGGYTF. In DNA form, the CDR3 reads TGTGCCAGCAGTTTATCCTCCGGCCGAGGGGGCTACACCTTC.

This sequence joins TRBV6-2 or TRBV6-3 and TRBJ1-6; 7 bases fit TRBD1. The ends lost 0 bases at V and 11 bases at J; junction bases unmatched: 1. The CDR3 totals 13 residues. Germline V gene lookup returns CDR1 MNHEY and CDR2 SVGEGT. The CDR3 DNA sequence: TGTGCCAGCAGTTACTCCAGGGGGGCACCCCTCCACTTT. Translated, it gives CASSYSRGAPLHF.

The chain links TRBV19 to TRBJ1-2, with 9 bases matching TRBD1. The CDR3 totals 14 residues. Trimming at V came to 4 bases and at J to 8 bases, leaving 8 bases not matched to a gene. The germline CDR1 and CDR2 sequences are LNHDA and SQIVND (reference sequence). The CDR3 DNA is TGTGCCAGTAGTAGGGACAGGGACGTAGCCGGCTACACCTTC. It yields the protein CASSRDRDVAGYTF.

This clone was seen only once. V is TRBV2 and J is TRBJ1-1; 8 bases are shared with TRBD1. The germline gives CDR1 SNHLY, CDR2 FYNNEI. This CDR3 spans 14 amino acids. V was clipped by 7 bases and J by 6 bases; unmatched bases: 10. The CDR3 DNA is TGTGCCAGCACCCGGACAGGGCGCAATCCTGAAGCTTTCTTT. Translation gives CASTRTGRNPEAFF. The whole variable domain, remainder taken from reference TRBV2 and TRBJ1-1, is EPEVTQTPSHQVTQMGQEVILRCVPISNHLYFYWYRQILGQKVEFLVSFYNNEISEKSEIFDDQFSVERPDGSNFTLKIRSTKLEDSAMYFCASTRTGRNPEAFFGQGTRLTVV.

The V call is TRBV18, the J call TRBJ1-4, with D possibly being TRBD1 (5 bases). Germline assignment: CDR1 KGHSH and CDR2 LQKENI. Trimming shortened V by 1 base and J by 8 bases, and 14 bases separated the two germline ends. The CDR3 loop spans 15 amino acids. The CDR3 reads CASSPRDGRGEKLFF. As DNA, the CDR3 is TGTGCCAGCTCACCACGGGACGGGAGAGGAGAAAAACTGTTTTTT.

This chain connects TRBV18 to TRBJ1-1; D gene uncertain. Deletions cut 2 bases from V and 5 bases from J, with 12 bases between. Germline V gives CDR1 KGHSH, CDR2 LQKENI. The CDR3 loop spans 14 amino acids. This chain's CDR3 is CASSPGSGRTEAFF. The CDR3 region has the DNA TGTGCCAGCTCACCAGGTTCGGGGAGAACTGAAGCTTTCTTT.

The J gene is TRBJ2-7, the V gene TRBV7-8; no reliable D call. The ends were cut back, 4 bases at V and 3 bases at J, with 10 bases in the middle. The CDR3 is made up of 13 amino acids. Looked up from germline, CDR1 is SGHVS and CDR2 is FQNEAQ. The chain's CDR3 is CASSSTAFYEQYF. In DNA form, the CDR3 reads TGTGCCAGCAGCTCAACAGCCTTCTACGAGCAGTACTTC. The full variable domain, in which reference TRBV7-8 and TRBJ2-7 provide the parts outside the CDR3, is GAGVSQSPRYKVAKRGQDVALRCDPISGHVSLFWYQQALGQGPEFLTYFQNEAQLDKSGLPSDRFFAERPEGSVSTLKIQRTQQEDSAVYLCASSSTAFYEQYFGPGTRLTVT.

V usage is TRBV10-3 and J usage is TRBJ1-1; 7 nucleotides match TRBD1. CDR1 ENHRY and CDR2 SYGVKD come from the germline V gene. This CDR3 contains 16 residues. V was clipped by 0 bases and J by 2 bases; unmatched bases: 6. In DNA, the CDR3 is TGTGCCATCAGTGAGTCGGGACAGATTAAAAACACTGAAGCTTTCTTT. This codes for CAISESGQIKNTEAFF.